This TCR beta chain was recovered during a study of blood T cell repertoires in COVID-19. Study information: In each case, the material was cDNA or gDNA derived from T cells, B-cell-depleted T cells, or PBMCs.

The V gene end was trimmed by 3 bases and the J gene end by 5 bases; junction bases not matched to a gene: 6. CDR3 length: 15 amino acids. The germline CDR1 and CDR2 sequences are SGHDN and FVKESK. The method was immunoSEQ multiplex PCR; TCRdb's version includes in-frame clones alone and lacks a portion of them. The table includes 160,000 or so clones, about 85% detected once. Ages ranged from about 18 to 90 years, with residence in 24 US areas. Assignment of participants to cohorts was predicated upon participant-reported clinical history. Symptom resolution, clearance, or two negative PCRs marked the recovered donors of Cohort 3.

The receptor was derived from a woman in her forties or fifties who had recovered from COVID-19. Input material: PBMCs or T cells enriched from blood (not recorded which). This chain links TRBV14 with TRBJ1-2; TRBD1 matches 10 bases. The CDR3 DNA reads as TGTGCCAGCAGCCATGTTGGGACAGGGGATTATGGCTACACCTTC. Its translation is CASSHVGTGDYGYTF.